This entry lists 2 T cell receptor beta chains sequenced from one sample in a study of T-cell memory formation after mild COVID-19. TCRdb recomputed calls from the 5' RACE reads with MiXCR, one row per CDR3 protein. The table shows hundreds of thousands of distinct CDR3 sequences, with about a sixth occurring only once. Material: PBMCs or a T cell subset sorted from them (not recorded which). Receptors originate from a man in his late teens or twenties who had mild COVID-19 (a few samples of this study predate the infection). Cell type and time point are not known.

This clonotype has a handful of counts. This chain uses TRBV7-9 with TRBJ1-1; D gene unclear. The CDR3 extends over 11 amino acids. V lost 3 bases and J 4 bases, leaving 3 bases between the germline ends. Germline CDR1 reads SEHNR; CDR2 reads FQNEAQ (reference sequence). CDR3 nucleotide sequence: TGTGCCAGCAGCTTCACCACTGAAGCTTTCTTT. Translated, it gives CASSFTTEAFF. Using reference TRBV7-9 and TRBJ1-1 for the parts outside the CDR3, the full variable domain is DTGVSQNPRHKITKRGQNVTFRCDPISEHNRLYWYRQTLGQGPEFLTYFQNEAQLEKSRLLSDRFSAERPKGSFSTLEIQRTEQGDSAMYLCASSFTTEAFFGQGTRLTVV.

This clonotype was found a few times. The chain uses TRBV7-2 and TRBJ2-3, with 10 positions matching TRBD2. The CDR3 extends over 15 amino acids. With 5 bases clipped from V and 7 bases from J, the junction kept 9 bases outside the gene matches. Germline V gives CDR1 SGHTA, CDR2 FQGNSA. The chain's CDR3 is CASSTLASGGNTQYF. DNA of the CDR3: TGTGCCAGCAGCACTTTGGCTAGCGGGGGAAATACGCAGTATTTT.